This T cell receptor (beta chain) appears in the sequencing data of a study of blood T cells in healthy people across ages. General study findings and limits: For the donors, CMV status was unknown and possibly confounded expanded clonotype changes.

Healthy Caucasian individuals from Russia aged about 6 to 90 served as donors. As concerns this clonotype: The antigen is not known.

Germline V CDR1 and CDR2: DFQATT, SNEGSKA (reference sequence). Trimming removed 6 bases at V and 8 bases at J, with 16 bases between. CDR3 length: 13 amino acids. It was with a sample-barcoded 5' primer and a J-beta primer mix that a second PCR of roughly 7 to 12 cycles was run. MiXCR, applied by TCRdb to the 5' RACE reads, yields one record per CDR3 protein. The table includes hundreds of thousands of distinct CDR3 sequences, 25% to 30% detected once. The source of this sequence is a woman aged 80 or over in good health. The sequencing sample was made of blood. V gene TRBV20-1 combines with J gene TRBJ2-2; TRBD1 might be the D (6 bases). The CDR3 loop is CSALVGAGGELFF. CDR3 coding DNA: TGCAGTGCCCTGGTGGGGGCAGGGGGGGAGCTGTTTTTT.